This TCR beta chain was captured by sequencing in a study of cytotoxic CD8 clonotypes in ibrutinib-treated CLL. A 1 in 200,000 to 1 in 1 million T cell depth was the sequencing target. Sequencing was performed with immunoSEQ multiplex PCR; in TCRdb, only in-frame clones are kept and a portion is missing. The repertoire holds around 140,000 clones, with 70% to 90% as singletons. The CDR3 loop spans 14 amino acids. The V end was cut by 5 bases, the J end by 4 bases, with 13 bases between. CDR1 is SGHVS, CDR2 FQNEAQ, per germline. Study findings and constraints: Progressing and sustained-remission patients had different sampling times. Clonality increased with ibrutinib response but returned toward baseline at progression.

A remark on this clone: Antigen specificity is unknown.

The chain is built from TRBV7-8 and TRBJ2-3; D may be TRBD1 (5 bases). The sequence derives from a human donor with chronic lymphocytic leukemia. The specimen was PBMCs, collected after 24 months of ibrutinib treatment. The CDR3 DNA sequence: TGTGCCAGCAGCGTTACCCAGGGTGCAGATACGCAGTATTTT. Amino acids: CASSVTQGADTQYF.